This T cell receptor (beta chain) is drawn from a study of resident and recirculating memory T cells in vitiligo. Profiled with immunoSEQ multiplex PCR; TCRdb holds only in-frame clones, not every one. The data show around 78,000 clones, about 91% seen once. On this clone: The antigen is not known.

Study-level results: Sequences differed between biopsy sites and patients, suggesting private specificity.

With V trimmed by 3 bases and J by 0 bases, 6 bases remained unmatched. The CDR3 totals 16 residues. Germline assignment: CDR1 LNHDA and CDR2 SQIVND (reference sequence). This chain joins TRBV19 and TRBJ2-7; the match to TRBD2 covers 9 bases. Sequencing was done on a sample of blood. This clonotype originated in a male donor with vitiligo. CDR3 in amino acids: CASSMYSGRGSYEQYF. CDR3 nucleotide sequence: TGTGCCAGTAGTATGTATAGCGGGAGAGGCTCCTACGAGCAGTACTTC. Full variable domain (outside the CDR3, taken from reference TRBV19 and TRBJ2-7): DGGITQSPKYLFRKEGQNVTLSCEQNLNHDAMYWYRQDPGQGLRLIYYSQIVNDFQKGDIAEGYSVSREKKESFPLTVTSAQKNPTAFYLCASSMYSGRGSYEQYFGPGTRLTVT.